This T cell receptor beta chain originates from a study of blood T cell repertoires in COVID-19. CDR3 length equals 14 residues. With V trimmed by 1 base and J by 8 bases, 8 bases remained unmatched. Germline loops: CDR1 GTSNPN, CDR2 SVGIG (reference sequence). In the study's own analysis: The authors estimated nucleated cell counts from reference gene primer amplification. Data came from immunoSEQ multiplex PCR; TCRdb stores just in-frame clones and leaves some out. V and J calls and clone size are those listed in that table; D and trimming were worked out from the DNA. The profile shows 150,000 to 190,000 clones, 85% of them singletons. Patients of the Seattle cohort, enrolled during active infection, were followed longitudinally.

The source material was peripheral blood. The rearrangement links TRBV30 to TRBJ1-5; 7 bases line up with TRBD1. This sequence originates from a woman in her sixties or seventies with COVID-19, enrolled during active disease. CDR3 region: CAWSGTGALEPQHF. CDR3 DNA sequence: TGTGCCTGGAGTGGTACAGGGGCTCTCGAGCCCCAGCATTTT.